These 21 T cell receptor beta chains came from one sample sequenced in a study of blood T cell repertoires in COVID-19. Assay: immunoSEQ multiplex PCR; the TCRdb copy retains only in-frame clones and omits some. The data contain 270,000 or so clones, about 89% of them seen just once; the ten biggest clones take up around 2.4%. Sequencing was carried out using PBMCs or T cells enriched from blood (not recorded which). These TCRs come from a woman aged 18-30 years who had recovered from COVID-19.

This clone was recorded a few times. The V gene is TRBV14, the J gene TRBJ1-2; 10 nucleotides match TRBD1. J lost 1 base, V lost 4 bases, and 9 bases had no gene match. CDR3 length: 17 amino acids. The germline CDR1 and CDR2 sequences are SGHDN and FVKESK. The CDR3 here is CASSRPDRGRDNYGYTF. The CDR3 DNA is TGTGCCAGCAGCCGCCCCGACAGGGGGCGGGATAACTATGGCTACACCTTC.

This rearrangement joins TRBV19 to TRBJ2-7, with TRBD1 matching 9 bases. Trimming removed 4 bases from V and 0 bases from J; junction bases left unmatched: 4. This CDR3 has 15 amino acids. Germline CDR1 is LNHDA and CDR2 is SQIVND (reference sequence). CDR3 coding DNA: TGTGCCAGTAGTACTGGGACAGGGTACTCCTACGAGCAGTACTTC. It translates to CASSTGTGYSYEQYF.

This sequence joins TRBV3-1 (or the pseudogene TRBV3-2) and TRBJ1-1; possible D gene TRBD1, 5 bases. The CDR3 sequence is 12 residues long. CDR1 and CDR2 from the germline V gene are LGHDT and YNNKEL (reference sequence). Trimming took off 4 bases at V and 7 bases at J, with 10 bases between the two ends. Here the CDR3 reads CASSRGEVEAFF. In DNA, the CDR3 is TGTGCCAGCAGCCGGGGGGAAGTTGAAGCTTTCTTT.

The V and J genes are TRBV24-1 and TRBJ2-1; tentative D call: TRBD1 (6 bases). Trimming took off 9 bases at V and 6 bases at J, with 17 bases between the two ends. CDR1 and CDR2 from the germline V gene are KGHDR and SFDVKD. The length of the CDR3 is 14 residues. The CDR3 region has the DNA TGTGCCACCGCCACAGGGTTTTCACCCAATGAGCAGTTCTTC. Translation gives CATATGFSPNEQFF.

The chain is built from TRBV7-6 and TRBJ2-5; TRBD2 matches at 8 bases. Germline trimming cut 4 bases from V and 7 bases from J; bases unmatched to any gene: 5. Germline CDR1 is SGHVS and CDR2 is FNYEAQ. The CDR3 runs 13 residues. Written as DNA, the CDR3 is TGTGCCAGCAGCTCGACTAGCGCCGGGACCCAGTACTTC. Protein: CASSSTSAGTQYF.

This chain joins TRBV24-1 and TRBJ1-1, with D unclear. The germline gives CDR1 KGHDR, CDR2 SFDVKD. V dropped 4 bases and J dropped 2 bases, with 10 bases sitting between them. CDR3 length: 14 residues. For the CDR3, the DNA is TGTGCCACCAGTGACGACGGGGTAAACACTGAAGCTTTCTTT. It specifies CATSDDGVNTEAFF.

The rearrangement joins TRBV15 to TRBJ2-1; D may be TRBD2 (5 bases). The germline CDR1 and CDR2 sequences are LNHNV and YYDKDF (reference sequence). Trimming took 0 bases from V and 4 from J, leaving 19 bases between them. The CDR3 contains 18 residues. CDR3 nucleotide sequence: TGTGCCACCAGCAGAGACCTACCCGAACGGACTGGTTACAATGAGCAGTTCTTC. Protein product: CATSRDLPERTGYNEQFF.

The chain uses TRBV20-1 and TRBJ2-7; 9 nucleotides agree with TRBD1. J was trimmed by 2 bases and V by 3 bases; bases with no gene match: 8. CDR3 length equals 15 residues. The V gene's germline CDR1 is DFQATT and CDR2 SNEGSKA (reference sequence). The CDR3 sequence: CSASGRGQGTYEQYF. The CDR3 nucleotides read TGCAGTGCTAGTGGAAGGGGACAGGGAACCTACGAGCAGTACTTC.

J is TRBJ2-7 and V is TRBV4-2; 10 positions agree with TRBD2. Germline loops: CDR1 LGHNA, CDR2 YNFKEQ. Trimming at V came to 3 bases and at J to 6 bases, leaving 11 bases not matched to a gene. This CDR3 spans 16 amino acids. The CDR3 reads CASSHILGTSEGEQYF. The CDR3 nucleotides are TGTGCCAGCAGCCACATCTTGGGGACTAGCGAAGGCGAGCAGTACTTC.

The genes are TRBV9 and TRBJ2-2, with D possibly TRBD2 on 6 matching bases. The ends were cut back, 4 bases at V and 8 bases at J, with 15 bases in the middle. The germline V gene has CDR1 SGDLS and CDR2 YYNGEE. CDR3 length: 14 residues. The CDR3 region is CASSPGTSAGELFF. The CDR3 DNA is TGTGCCAGCAGCCCGGGGACTTCCGCAGGGGAGCTGTTTTTT.

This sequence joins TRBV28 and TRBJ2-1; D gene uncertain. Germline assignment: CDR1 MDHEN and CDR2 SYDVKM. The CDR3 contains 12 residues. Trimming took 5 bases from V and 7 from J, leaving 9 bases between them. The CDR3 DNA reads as TGTGCCAGCAGTGTCCCACTTAATGAGCAGTTCTTC. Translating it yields CASSVPLNEQFF.

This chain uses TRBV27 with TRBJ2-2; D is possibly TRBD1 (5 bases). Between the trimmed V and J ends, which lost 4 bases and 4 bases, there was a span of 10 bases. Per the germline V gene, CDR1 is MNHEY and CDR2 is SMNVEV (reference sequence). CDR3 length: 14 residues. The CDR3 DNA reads TGTGCCAGCAGTTGGAGACAGAGCACCGGGGAGCTGTTTTTT. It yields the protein CASSWRQSTGELFF.

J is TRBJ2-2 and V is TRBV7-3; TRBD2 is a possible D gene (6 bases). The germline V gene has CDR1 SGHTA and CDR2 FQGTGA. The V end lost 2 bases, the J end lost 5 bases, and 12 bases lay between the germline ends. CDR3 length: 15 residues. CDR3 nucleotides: TGTGCCAGCAGCTTAGGAGGGAGAAGGACCGGGGAGCTGTTTTTT. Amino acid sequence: CASSLGGRRTGELFF. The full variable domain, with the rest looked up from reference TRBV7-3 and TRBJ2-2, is GAGVSQTPSNKVTEKGKYVELRCDPISGHTALYWYRQSLGQGPEFLIYFQGTGAADDSGLPNDRFFAVRPEGSVSTLKIQRTERGDSAVYLCASSLGGRRTGELFFGEGSRLTVL.

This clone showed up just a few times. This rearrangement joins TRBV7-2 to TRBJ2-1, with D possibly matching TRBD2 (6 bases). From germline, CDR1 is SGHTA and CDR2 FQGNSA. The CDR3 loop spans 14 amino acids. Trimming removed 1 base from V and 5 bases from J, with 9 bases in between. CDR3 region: CASSLGGVNNEQFF. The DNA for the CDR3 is TGTGCCAGCAGCTTAGGGGGGGTGAACAATGAGCAGTTCTTC.

The CDR3 bases are TGTGCCAGCAGCTTAGGCGGGCAGGGGGCCGGAAACACCATATATTTT. Its translation is CASSLGGQGAGNTIYF. This rearrangement joins TRBV13 to TRBJ1-3; TRBD1 matches 8 bases. Germline V gene sequence: CDR1 PRHDT, CDR2 FYEKMQ (reference sequence). The CDR3 is 16 residues long. The V gene end was trimmed by 0 bases and the J gene end by 4 bases; junction bases not matched to a gene: 5.

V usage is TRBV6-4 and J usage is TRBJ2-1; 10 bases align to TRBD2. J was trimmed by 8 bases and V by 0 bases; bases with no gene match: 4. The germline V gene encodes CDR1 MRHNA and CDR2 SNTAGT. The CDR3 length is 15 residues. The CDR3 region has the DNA TGTGCCAGCAGTGACTCTCAGCGGGGGGGCCATGAGCAGTTCTTC. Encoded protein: CASSDSQRGGHEQFF.

CDR3: CASSLGPGTGSGNYGYTF. CDR3 DNA sequence: TGCGCCAGCAGCTTGGGTCCCGGGACAGGGTCAGGAAACTATGGCTACACCTTC. V usage is TRBV5-1 and J usage is TRBJ1-2; TRBD1 matches 9 bases. The CDR3 is made up of 18 amino acids. The germline V gene encodes CDR1 SGHRS and CDR2 YFSETQ. V dropped 0 bases and J dropped 2; count of bases not matched to a gene: 11.

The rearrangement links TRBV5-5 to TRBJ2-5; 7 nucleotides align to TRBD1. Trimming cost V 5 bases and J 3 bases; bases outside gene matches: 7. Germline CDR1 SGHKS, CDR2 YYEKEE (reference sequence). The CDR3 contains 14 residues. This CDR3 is CASRPLQGKETQYF. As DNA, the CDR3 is TGTGCCAGCAGGCCCCTACAGGGGAAAGAGACCCAGTACTTC.

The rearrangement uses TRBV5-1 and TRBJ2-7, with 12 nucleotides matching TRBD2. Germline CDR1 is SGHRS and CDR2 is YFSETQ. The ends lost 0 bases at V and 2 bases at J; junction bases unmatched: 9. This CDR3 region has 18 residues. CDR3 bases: TGCGCCAGCAGCTTGGTGGCTAGCGGGAGGGTCCGTCCCTACGAGCAGTACTTC. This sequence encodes CASSLVASGRVRPYEQYF.

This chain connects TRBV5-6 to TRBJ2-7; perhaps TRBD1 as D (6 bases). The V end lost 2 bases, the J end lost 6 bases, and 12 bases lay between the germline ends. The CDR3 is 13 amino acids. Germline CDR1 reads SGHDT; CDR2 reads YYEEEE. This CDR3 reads CASSLLTGSEQYF. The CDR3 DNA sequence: TGTGCCAGCAGCTTACTTACAGGGTCCGAGCAGTACTTC. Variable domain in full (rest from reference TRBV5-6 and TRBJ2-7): DAGVTQSPTHLIKTRGQQVTLRCSPKSGHDTVSWYQQALGQGPQFIFQYYEEEERQRGNFPDRFSGHQFPNYSSELNVNALLLGDSALYLCASSLLTGSEQYFGPGTRLTVT.

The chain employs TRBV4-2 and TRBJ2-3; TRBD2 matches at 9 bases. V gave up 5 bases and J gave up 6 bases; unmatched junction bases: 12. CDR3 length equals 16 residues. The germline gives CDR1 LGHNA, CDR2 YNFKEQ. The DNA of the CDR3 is TGTGCCAGCAGCACCTCGGGGGGGACTAGCAGGGATACGCAGTATTTT. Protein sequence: CASSTSGGTSRDTQYF.